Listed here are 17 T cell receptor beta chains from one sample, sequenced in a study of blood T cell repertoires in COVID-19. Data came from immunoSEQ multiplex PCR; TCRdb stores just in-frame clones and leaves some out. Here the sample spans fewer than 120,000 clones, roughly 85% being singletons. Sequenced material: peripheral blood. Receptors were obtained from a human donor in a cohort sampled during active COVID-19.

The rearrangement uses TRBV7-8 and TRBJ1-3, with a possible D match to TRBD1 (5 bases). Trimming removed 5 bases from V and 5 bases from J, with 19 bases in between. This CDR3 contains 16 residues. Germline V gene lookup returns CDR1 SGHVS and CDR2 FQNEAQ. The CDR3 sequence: CASSARWGVARNTIYF. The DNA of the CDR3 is TGTGCCAGCAGCGCGCGGTGGGGGGTTGCCAGAAACACCATATATTTT.

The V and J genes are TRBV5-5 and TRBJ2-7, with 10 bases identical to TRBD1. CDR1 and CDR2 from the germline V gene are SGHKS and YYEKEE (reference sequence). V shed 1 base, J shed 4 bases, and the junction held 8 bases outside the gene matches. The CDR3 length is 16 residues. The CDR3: CASSLNLDRGRYEQYF. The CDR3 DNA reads TGTGCCAGCAGCTTGAACCTGGACAGGGGGAGGTACGAGCAGTACTTC.

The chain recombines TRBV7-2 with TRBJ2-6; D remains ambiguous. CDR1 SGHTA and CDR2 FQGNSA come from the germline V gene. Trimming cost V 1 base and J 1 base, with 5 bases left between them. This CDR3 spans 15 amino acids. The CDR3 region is CASSLVFSGANVLTF. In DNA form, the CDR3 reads TGTGCCAGCAGCTTAGTATTTTCTGGGGCCAACGTCCTGACTTTC.

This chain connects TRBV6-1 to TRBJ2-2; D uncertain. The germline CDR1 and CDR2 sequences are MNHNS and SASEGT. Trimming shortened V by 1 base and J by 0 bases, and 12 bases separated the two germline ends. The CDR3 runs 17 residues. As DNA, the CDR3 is TGTGCCAGCAGTGAAGTGTTTGTTACATCGAACACCGGGGAGCTGTTTTTT. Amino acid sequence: CASSEVFVTSNTGELFF.

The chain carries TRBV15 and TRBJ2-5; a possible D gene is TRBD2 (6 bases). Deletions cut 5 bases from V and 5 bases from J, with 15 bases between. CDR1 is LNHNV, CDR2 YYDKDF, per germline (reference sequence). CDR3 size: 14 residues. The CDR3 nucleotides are TGTGCCACCAGCCCACAGGAGGGGACGGAGACCCAGTACTTC. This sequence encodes CATSPQEGTETQYF.

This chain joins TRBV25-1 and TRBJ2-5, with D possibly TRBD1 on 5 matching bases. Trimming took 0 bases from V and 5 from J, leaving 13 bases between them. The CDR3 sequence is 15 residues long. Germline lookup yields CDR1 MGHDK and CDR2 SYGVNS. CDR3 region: CASSEYMGAGETQYF. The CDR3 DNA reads TGTGCCAGCAGTGAATATATGGGTGCAGGGGAGACCCAGTACTTC. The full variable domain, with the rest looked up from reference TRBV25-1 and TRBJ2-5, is EADIYQTPRYLVIGTGKKITLECSQTMGHDKMYWYQQDPGMELHLIHYSYGVNSTEKGDLSSESTVSRIRTEHFPLTLESARPSHTSQYLCASSEYMGAGETQYFGPGTRLLVL.

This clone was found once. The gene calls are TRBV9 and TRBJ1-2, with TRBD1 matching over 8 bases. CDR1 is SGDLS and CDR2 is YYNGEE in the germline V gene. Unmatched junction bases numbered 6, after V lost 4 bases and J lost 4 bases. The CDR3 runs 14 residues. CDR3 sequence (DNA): TGTGCCAGCAGCCCCCCAGGGGGCGGCTATGGCTACACCTTC. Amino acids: CASSPPGGGYGYTF.

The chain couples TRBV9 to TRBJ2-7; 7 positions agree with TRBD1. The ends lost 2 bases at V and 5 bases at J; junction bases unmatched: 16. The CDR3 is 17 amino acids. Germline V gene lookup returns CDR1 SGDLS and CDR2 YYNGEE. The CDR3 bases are TGTGCCAGCAGCGTCAGCTTGAGTGGGAACGGACAGGACGAGCAGTACTTC. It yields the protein CASSVSLSGNGQDEQYF.

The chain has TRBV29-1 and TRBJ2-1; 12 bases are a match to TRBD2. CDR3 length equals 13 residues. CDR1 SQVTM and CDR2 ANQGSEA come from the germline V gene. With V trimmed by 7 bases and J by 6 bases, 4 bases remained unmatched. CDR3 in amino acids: CSETSGRINEQFF. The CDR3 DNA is TGCAGCGAAACTAGCGGGAGGATCAATGAGCAGTTCTTC.

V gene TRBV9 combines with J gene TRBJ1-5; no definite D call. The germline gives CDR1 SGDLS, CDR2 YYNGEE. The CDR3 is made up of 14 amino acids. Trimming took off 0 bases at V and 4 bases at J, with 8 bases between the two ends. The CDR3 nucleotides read TGTGCCAGCAGCGTAGGTCCCACTAATCAGCCCCAGCATTTT. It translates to CASSVGPTNQPQHF.

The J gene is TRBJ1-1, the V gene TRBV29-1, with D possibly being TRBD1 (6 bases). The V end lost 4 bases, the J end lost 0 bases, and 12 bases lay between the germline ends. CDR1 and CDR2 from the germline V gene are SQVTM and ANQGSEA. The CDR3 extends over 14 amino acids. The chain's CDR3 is CSVADSLMNTEAFF. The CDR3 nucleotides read TGCAGCGTTGCGGACAGCCTCATGAACACTGAAGCTTTCTTT.

CDR3 loop: CAIRGQGEGEQYF. The CDR3, as DNA: TGTGCCATCAGGGGACAGGGGGAAGGCGAGCAGTACTTC. The rearrangement uses TRBV10-3 and TRBJ2-7, with 11 positions matching TRBD1. The trim removed 6 bases at V and 6 bases at J, leaving 4 bases unmatched. This CDR3 has 13 residues. Germline CDR1 and CDR2: ENHRY and SYGVKD.

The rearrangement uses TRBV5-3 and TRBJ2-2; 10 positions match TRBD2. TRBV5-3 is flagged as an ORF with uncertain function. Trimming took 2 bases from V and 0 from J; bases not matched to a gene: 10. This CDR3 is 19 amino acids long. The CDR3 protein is CARSFPSLLAGTNTGELFF. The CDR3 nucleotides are TGTGCCAGAAGCTTCCCCTCCTTACTAGCGGGGACGAACACCGGGGAGCTGTTTTTT.

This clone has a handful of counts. The CDR3 region has the DNA TGTGCCACCAGCCGTGACAGGGGGCGAGAGACCCAGTACTTC. This codes for CATSRDRGRETQYF. The chain joins TRBV15 to TRBJ2-5; 10 bases line up with TRBD1. Germline-derived CDR1 and CDR2 are LNHNV and YYDKDF (reference sequence). Trimming took 5 bases from V and 4 from J; bases not matched to a gene: 4. The CDR3 has 14 amino acids.

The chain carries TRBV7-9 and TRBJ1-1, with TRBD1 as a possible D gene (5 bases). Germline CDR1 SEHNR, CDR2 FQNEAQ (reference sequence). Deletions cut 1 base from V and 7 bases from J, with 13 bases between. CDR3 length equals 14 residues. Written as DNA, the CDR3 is TGTGCCAGCAGCTTAGGACAGCAGACAAGTGAAGCTTTCTTT. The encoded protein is CASSLGQQTSEAFF.

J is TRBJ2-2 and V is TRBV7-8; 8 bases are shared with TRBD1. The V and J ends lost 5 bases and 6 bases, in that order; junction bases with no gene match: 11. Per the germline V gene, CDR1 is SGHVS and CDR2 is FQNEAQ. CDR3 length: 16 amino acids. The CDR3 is CASSLRTGKGAGELFF. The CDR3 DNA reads TGTGCCAGCAGCCTGCGGACAGGGAAGGGGGCCGGGGAGCTGTTTTTT.

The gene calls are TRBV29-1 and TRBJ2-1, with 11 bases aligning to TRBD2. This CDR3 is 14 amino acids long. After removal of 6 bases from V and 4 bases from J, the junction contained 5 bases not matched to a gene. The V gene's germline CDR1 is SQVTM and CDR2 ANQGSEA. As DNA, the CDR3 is TGCAGCGTCACCCGGACTAGCGGGTACAATGAGCAGTTCTTC. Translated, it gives CSVTRTSGYNEQFF.